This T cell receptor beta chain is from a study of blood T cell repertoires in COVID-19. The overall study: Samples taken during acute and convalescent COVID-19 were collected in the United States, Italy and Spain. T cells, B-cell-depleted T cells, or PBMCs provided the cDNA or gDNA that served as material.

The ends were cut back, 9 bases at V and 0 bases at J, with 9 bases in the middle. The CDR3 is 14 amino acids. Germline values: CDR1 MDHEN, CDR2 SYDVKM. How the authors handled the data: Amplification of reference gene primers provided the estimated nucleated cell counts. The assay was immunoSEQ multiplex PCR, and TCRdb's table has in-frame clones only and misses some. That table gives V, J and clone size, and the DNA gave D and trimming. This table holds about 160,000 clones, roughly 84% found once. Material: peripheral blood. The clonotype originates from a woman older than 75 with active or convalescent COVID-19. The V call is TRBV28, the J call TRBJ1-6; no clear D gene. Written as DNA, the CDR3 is TGTGCCAGTCGAGGGAGCTCCTATAATTCACCCCTCCACTTT. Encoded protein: CASRGSSYNSPLHF.